These T cell receptor beta chains were read from a single sample in a study of T cell responses to AZD1222 COVID-19 vaccine. TCRdb's copy holds only in-frame clones and misses some; the assay was immunoSEQ multiplex PCR. The sample carries about 110,000 clones, 86% recorded once. The source material was peripheral blood, sampled on day 0 of AZD1222 vaccination. The receptors here all came from an adult in good health. The CDR3 runs from the conserved cysteine through the conserved F or W. The D gene is left open where the match is weak. A clone size is listed for some rows: how often the clone was seen (once, few, many), or a class if it is expanded.

clone_size: -
d_call: -
v_call: TRBV27
j_call: TRBJ1-3
cdr3_aa: CASRREAGNTIYF
cdr3_nt: TGTGCCAGCCGCAGGGAGGCTGGAAACACCATATATTTT

clone_size: -
d_call: TRBD2
v_call: TRBV19
j_call: TRBJ2-4
cdr3_aa: CASSIAGLAIAKNIQYF
cdr3_nt: TGTGCCAGTAGTATAGCGGGACTAGCGATAGCCAAAAACATTCAGTACTTC

clone_size: few
d_call: -
v_call: TRBV18
j_call: TRBJ2-7
cdr3_aa: CASSPGLVSYEQYF
cdr3_nt: TGTGCCAGCTCACCCGGCCTCGTTTCCTACGAGCAGTACTTC

clone_size: few
d_call: -
v_call: TRBV7-2
j_call: TRBJ1-5
cdr3_aa: CASSLTWGGNQPQHF
cdr3_nt: TGTGCCAGCAGCTTAACTTGGGGGGGCAATCAGCCCCAGCATTTT

clone_size: -
d_call: TRBD1
v_call: TRBV28
j_call: TRBJ2-3
cdr3_aa: CASSLLAGGFSADTQYF
cdr3_nt: TGTGCCAGCAGTTTATTGGCAGGGGGCTTTTCGGCAGATACGCAGTATTTT

clone_size: -
d_call: -
v_call: TRBV6-4
j_call: TRBJ1-1
cdr3_aa: CASSDDPRRGGNTEAFF
cdr3_nt: TGTGCCAGCAGTGACGACCCACGGCGCGGCGGGAACACTGAAGCTTTCTTT

clone_size: -
d_call: -
v_call: TRBV7-8
j_call: TRBJ1-2
cdr3_aa: CASSPTVYGYTF
cdr3_nt: TGTGCCAGCAGCCCAACCGTCTATGGCTACACCTTC

clone_size: once
d_call: -
v_call: TRBV7-2
j_call: TRBJ1-2
cdr3_aa: CASSLGDRANYGYTF
cdr3_nt: TGTGCCAGCAGCTTAGGTGACAGAGCTAACTATGGCTACACCTTC

clone_size: -
d_call: -
v_call: TRBV7-2
j_call: TRBJ2-1
cdr3_aa: CASSGAGLASYNEQFF
cdr3_nt: TGTGCCAGCAGCGGTGCCGGGCTAGCAAGCTACAATGAGCAGTTCTTC

clone_size: -
d_call: -
v_call: TRBV27
j_call: TRBJ1-5
cdr3_aa: CASSLGQGFRQPQHF
cdr3_nt: TGTGCCAGCAGTTTAGGCCAGGGGTTCAGGCAGCCCCAGCATTTT

clone_size: -
d_call: -
v_call: TRBV28
j_call: TRBJ1-2
cdr3_aa: CASSLVLSGDTYGYTF
cdr3_nt: TGTGCCAGCAGTTTGGTTTTATCGGGAGATACCTATGGCTACACCTTC

clone_size: -
d_call: -
v_call: TRBV6-5
j_call: TRBJ1-2
cdr3_aa: CASSYQPYSYGYTF
cdr3_nt: TGTGCCAGCAGTTACCAACCTTATAGCTATGGCTACACCTTC

clone_size: -
d_call: -
v_call: TRBV2
j_call: TRBJ2-1
cdr3_aa: CASSYGASSYNEQFF
cdr3_nt: TGTGCCAGCAGTTACGGGGCGTCCTCCTACAATGAGCAGTTCTTC

clone_size: once
d_call: TRBD2
v_call: TRBV14
j_call: TRBJ2-1
cdr3_aa: CASSQRLARGSGYNEQFF
cdr3_nt: TGTGCCAGCAGCCAAAGACTAGCGAGGGGGTCAGGGTACAATGAGCAGTTCTTC

clone_size: -
d_call: -
v_call: TRBV21-1
j_call: TRBJ1-5
cdr3_aa: CASSKVHSQPQHF
cdr3_nt: TGTGCCAGCAGCAAAGTCCACAGCCAGCCCCAGCATTTT

clone_size: -
d_call: -
v_call: TRBV2
j_call: TRBJ1-4
cdr3_aa: CASSEGTMFAQNEKLFF
cdr3_nt: TGTGCCAGCAGTGAAGGGACCATGTTTGCCCAAAATGAAAAACTGTTTTTT

clone_size: -
d_call: TRBD1
v_call: TRBV11-2
j_call: TRBJ1-2
cdr3_aa: CASSLDVGQGLGYTF
cdr3_nt: TGTGCCAGCAGCTTAGATGTGGGACAGGGACTTGGCTACACCTTC

clone_size: -
d_call: -
v_call: TRBV27
j_call: TRBJ2-5
cdr3_aa: CASSAGWGGAEETQYF
cdr3_nt: TGTGCCAGCAGTGCAGGGTGGGGCGGGGCGGAAGAGACCCAGTACTTC

clone_size: -
d_call: -
v_call: TRBV5-4
j_call: TRBJ1-2
cdr3_aa: CASSFMSNYGYTF
cdr3_nt: TGTGCCAGCAGCTTCATGAGTAACTATGGCTACACCTTC

clone_size: -
d_call: TRBD1
v_call: TRBV28
j_call: TRBJ2-7
cdr3_aa: CASRPRDRGTHEQYF
cdr3_nt: TGTGCCAGCAGACCTCGGGACAGGGGGACCCACGAGCAGTACTTC

clone_size: -
d_call: -
v_call: TRBV11-3
j_call: TRBJ1-2
cdr3_aa: CAGARVVFGYTF
cdr3_nt: TGTGCCGGGGCCAGGGTTGTGTTTGGCTACACCTTC

clone_size: few
d_call: TRBD1
v_call: TRBV7-2
j_call: TRBJ1-1
cdr3_aa: CASSRQGKTEAFF
cdr3_nt: TGTGCCAGCAGCCGACAGGGTAAGACTGAAGCTTTCTTT

clone_size: -
d_call: -
v_call: TRBV6-6
j_call: TRBJ1-2
cdr3_aa: CASRGGGHYGYTF
cdr3_nt: TGTGCCAGCCGCGGCGGGGGGCACTATGGCTACACCTTC

clone_size: few
d_call: TRBD1
v_call: TRBV4-2
j_call: TRBJ1-4
cdr3_aa: CASSQDPGRGHEKLFF
cdr3_nt: TGTGCCAGCAGCCAAGATCCGGGCAGGGGGCATGAAAAACTGTTTTTT

clone_size: -
d_call: -
v_call: TRBV7-8
j_call: TRBJ1-5
cdr3_aa: CASSLGTGHQPQHF
cdr3_nt: TGTGCCAGCAGCTTGGGAACCGGACATCAGCCCCAGCATTTT

clone_size: few
d_call: TRBD2
v_call: TRBV6-2/TRBV6-3
j_call: TRBJ2-2
cdr3_aa: CASSSMTSGRTGELFF
cdr3_nt: TGTGCCAGCAGTTCAATGACTAGCGGAAGGACCGGGGAGCTGTTTTTT

clone_size: -
d_call: TRBD2
v_call: TRBV7-2
j_call: TRBJ2-5
cdr3_aa: CASNPGGRETQYF
cdr3_nt: TGTGCCAGCAACCCGGGGGGGCGCGAGACCCAGTACTTC

clone_size: -
d_call: -
v_call: TRBV12-3/TRBV12-4
j_call: TRBJ1-3
cdr3_aa: CASRFRDGNTIYF
cdr3_nt: TGTGCCAGCAGGTTCAGGGACGGGAACACCATATATTTT

clone_size: -
d_call: -
v_call: TRBV20-1
j_call: TRBJ1-6
cdr3_aa: CSASVGRGDSPLHF
cdr3_nt: TGCAGTGCGAGTGTGGGCCGAGGGGATTCACCCCTCCACTTT

clone_size: -
d_call: -
v_call: TRBV2
j_call: TRBJ1-4
cdr3_aa: CASSAGEVSEKLFF
cdr3_nt: TGTGCCAGCAGTGCAGGGGAGGTTTCTGAAAAACTGTTTTTT

clone_size: once
d_call: -
v_call: TRBV6-4
j_call: TRBJ1-1
cdr3_aa: CASSEDLGGDTEAFF
cdr3_nt: TGTGCCAGCAGTGAGGACCTTGGAGGGGACACTGAAGCTTTCTTT

clone_size: -
d_call: -
v_call: TRBV23-1
j_call: TRBJ1-5
cdr3_aa: CASSQSRVNQPQHF
cdr3_nt: TGCGCCAGCAGTCAAAGCAGGGTAAATCAGCCCCAGCATTTT

clone_size: -
d_call: -
v_call: TRBV15
j_call: TRBJ1-6
cdr3_aa: CATSRDTPGNSPLHF
cdr3_nt: TGTGCCACCAGCAGAGATACGCCAGGGAATTCACCCCTCCACTTT

clone_size: once
d_call: -
v_call: TRBV29-1
j_call: TRBJ1-1
cdr3_aa: CSSPELGENTEAFF
cdr3_nt: TGCAGTTCTCCTGAACTCGGGGAGAACACTGAAGCTTTCTTT

clone_size: -
d_call: TRBD1
v_call: TRBV15
j_call: TRBJ2-1
cdr3_aa: CATSQGQGLSEQFF
cdr3_nt: TGTGCCACCAGCCAGGGACAGGGTTTATCTGAGCAGTTCTTC

clone_size: -
d_call: -
v_call: TRBV2
j_call: TRBJ2-1
cdr3_aa: CASSEARGNEQFF
cdr3_nt: TGTGCCAGCAGTGAAGCGCGAGGGAATGAGCAGTTCTTC

clone_size: once
d_call: TRBD2
v_call: TRBV28
j_call: TRBJ2-3
cdr3_aa: CASSPVGLAGVQGTDTQYF
cdr3_nt: TGTGCCAGCAGCCCTGTTGGTTTAGCGGGGGTTCAGGGAACAGATACGCAGTATTTT

clone_size: -
d_call: -
v_call: TRBV19
j_call: TRBJ1-2
cdr3_aa: CASTTPGYGYTF
cdr3_nt: TGTGCCAGTACCACCCCGGGGTATGGCTACACCTTC

clone_size: -
d_call: -
v_call: TRBV2
j_call: TRBJ2-5
cdr3_aa: CASSASLGRAMGTQYF
cdr3_nt: TGTGCCAGCAGTGCCTCCCTGGGCAGGGCGATGGGGACCCAGTACTTC

clone_size: -
d_call: -
v_call: TRBV6-5
j_call: TRBJ2-3
cdr3_aa: CASSYSGRDTQYF
cdr3_nt: TGTGCCAGCAGTTACTCAGGCCGAGATACGCAGTATTTT

clone_size: once
d_call: TRBD1
v_call: TRBV6-5
j_call: TRBJ2-7
cdr3_aa: CASSYSSRGIYEQYF
cdr3_nt: TGTGCCAGCAGTTACTCATCCAGGGGGATCTACGAGCAGTACTTC